The T cell receptor (beta chain) under discussion was sequenced for a study of blood T cell repertoires in COVID-19. Source study methods: Reference gene primer amplification yielded estimated nucleated cell counts. Libraries were prepared by immunoSEQ multiplex PCR; TCRdb keeps only in-frame clonotypes and omits some of them. V and J calls and clone size come straight from that table; D and trimming were deduced from the DNA. The table has over 150,000 clones, 80% to 85% seen once. This clone was seen only once. This clonotype was sampled from a man in his sixties or seventies with active or convalescent COVID-19. The sequencing sample was made of peripheral blood.

CDR3 DNA: TGTGCTAGTGCCATGGACAGCCGTAATGAAAAACTGTTTTTT. Amino acids: CASAMDSRNEKLFF. The J gene is TRBJ1-4, the V gene TRBV12-5; maybe TRBD1 (6 bases). Germline CDR1 reads LGHNT; CDR2 reads FRNRAP. The CDR3 has 14 residues. V dropped 7 bases and J dropped 4 bases, with 13 bases sitting between them.